This T cell receptor (beta chain) stems from a study of tumor-infiltrating lymphocytes in primary liver carcinoma. Study overall: Measuring roughly 4 to 11 cm across, the tumors were staged as T1-T3 N0M0.

Study findings and constraints: Tumor-adjacent and tumor-blood pairs overlapped less than tumor region pairs did. Significantly larger top-250-clone fractions were found in tumors than in blood (p = 0.039).

J was trimmed by 4 bases and V by 3 bases; bases with no gene match: 2. In germline, CDR1 is SGHAT, CDR2 FQNNGV. The CDR3 is 14 amino acids. This clonotype was observed at least ten times. Antigen unknown. Out of unsorted whole blood came the blood RNA, and germline DNA was extracted as well. The patients carried chronic HBV infection and had received no treatment. With a constant-region primer, TCR beta cDNA was made from 450 to 500 ng of total RNA. Three-round nested multiplex PCR performed with slightly modified ARM-PCR produced the TCR beta libraries. The study ran its first two PCR rounds for 9 to 10 cycles each, using TRBV1-TRBV30 forward primers and a C-beta reverse primer. MiXCR, applied by TCRdb to the multiplex PCR reads, yields one record per CDR3 protein. Here the sample spans just over 300,000 distinct CDR3 sequences, around three fifths being singletons.

The receptor's source is a woman in her 30s with primary liver carcinoma and hepatitis B virus infection. The chain joins TRBV11-2 to TRBJ2-1; 8 bases fit TRBD2. Sequenced sample: peripheral blood. The CDR3 nucleotides are TGTGCCAGCAGCTTTGAGCGGGGGTACAATGAGCAGTTCTTC. Translated: CASSFERGYNEQFF.